The T cell receptor beta chain described here comes from a study of blood T cell repertoires in COVID-19. Study overall: Researchers got acute and convalescent COVID-19 samples from the United States, Italy and Spain. T cells, B-cell-depleted T cells, or PBMCs provided the cDNA or gDNA that served as material.

Followed longitudinally, the Seattle patients had been enrolled during active infection. The method was immunoSEQ multiplex PCR; TCRdb's version includes in-frame clones alone and lacks a portion of them. The sample lists some 450,000 clones; more than 70% were seen once. Trimming cost V 3 bases and J 7 bases; bases outside gene matches: 7. Looked up from germline, CDR1 is SGDLS and CDR2 is YYNGEE. The CDR3 runs 14 residues. V and J are TRBV9 and TRBJ1-2; 9 bases match TRBD1. Sequencing was performed on peripheral blood. This sequence originates from a woman in her forties or fifties with COVID-19, enrolled during active disease. The chain's CDR3 is CASSAWTGEGGYTF. In DNA form, the CDR3 reads TGTGCCAGCAGCGCTTGGACAGGGGAGGGTGGCTACACCTTC.